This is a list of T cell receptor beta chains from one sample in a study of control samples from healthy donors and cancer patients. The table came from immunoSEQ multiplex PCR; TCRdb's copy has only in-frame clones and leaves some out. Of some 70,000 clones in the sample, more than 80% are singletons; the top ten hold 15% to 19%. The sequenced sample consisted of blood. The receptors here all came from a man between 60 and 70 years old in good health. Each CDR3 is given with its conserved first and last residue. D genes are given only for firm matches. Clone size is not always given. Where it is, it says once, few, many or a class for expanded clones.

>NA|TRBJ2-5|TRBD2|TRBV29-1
TGCAGCGTTAGCGGGAGGGCTCAAGAGACCCAGTACTTC
CSVSGRAQETQYF
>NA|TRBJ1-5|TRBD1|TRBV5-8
TGTGCCAGCAGCGGCACAGGGGGGTTGCATCAGCCCCAGCATTTT
CASSGTGGLHQPQHF
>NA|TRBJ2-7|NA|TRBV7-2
TGTGCCAGCAGCTTGAACCCCGGCCTGGAGAAGTACTTC
CASSLNPGLEKYF
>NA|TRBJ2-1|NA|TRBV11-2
TGTGCCAGCAGCTTAAGTTTGAGTGAGATCGGTTTCAATGAGCAGTTCTTC
CASSLSLSEIGFNEQFF
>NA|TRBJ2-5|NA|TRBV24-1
TGTGCCACCAGTGATTTAAAGGGGCCGGGGGAGACCCAGTACTTC
CATSDLKGPGETQYF
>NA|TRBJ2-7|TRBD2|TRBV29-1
TGCAGCGTGGGGACTACCTACTACGAGCAGTACTTC
CSVGTTYYEQYF
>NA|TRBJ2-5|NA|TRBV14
TGTGCCAGCAGCCAAAGAGGGGCGTACCAAGAGACCCAGTACTTC
CASSQRGAYQETQYF
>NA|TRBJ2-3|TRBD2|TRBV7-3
TGTGCCAGCAGCTTAAGGGCGGGAGGGCCCTTCCCAGATACGCAGTATTTT
CASSLRAGGPFPDTQYF
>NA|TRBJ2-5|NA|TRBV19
TGTGCCAGTAGGGGGGGAGAGACCCAGTACTTC
CASRGGETQYF
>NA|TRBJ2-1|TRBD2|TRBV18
TGTGCCAGCTCCCCCCCAGCGGGAGGTCACAACTACAATGAGCAGTTCTTC
CASSPPAGGHNYNEQFF
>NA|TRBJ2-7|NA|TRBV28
TGTGTCAGCAGTTTAGGGCAGGGGAAAGGCGAGCAGTACTTC
CVSSLGQGKGEQYF
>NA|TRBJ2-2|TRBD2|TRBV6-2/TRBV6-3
TGTGCCAGCAGCCCCGGGACTAGCGGGAGTTCGGTCGGGGAGCTGTTTTTT
CASSPGTSGSSVGELFF
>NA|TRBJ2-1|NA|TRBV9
TGTGCCAGCAGCGTGCTGGCGGGGAGCTCCTACAATGAGCAGTTCTTC
CASSVLAGSSYNEQFF
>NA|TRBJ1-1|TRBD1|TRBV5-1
TGCGCCAGCAGCCTACGGACAGGGGGTTTGAACACTGAAGCTTTCTTT
CASSLRTGGLNTEAFF
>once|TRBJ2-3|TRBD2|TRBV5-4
TGTGCCAGCAGCTTCGCGGGAGTCGTCGGAGATACGCAGTATTTT
CASSFAGVVGDTQYF
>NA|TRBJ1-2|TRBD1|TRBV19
TGTGCCAGTAGGGAAACCGGGACAGGGGGCTCCGCGGGTGGCTACACCTTC
CASRETGTGGSAGGYTF
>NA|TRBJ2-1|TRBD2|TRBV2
TGTGCCAGCAGGGAAACTAGCGGGAGGGCGGATGAGCAGTTCTTC
CASRETSGRADEQFF
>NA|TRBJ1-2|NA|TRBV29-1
TGCAGCTATCGGGGGTTAGAGGGCTACACCTTC
CSYRGLEGYTF
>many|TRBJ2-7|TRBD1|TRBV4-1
TGCGCCAGCAGCGCCTACGCCGGGACAGGGGGCTACGAGCAGTACTTC
CASSAYAGTGGYEQYF
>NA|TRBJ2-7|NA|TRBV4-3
TGCGCCAGCAGCCAAGAATGGGGGGCGAGCTCCTACGAGCAGTACTTC
CASSQEWGASSYEQYF
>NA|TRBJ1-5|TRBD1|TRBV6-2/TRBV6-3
TGTGCCAGCAGTCGACAGGGATATAGCAATCAGCCCCAGCATTTT
CASSRQGYSNQPQHF
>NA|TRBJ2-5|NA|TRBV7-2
TGTGCCAGCAGCTCTTCCAGCCGAGTAGCCCAGTACTTC
CASSSSSRVAQYF
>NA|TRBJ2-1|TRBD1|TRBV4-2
TGTGCCAGCAGCCTTACAGGGACAGGTTACAATGAGCAGTTCTTC
CASSLTGTGYNEQFF
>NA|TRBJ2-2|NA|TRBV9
TGTGCCAGCAGCGTAGCCCAAAACGGGGAGCTGTTTTTT
CASSVAQNGELFF
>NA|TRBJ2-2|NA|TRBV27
TGTGCCAGCAGTTTAAGGCCTAGCGCCCCCGGGGAGCTGTTTTTT
CASSLRPSAPGELFF
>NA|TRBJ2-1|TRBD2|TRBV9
TGTGCCAGCAGCGTCGGGGACTACCTTTCGGGCCTATACAATGAGCAGTTCTTC
CASSVGDYLSGLYNEQFF
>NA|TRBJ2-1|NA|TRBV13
TGTGCCAGCAGCTTGGGACTTGAAACTCCCGGGGCCTACAATGAGCAGTTCTTC
CASSLGLETPGAYNEQFF
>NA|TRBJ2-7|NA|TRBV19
TGTGCCAGTAGTATTGGCAGATCCTACGAGCAGTACTTC
CASSIGRSYEQYF
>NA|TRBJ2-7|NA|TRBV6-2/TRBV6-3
TGTGCCAGCAGTTACCGAACGGACAAGTCGAGCTCCTACGAGCAGTACTTC
CASSYRTDKSSSYEQYF
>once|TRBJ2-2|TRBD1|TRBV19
TGTGCCAGTAGTAACGCCCGGGACAGGCAGAACACCGGGGAGCTGTTTTTT
CASSNARDRQNTGELFF
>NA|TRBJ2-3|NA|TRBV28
TGTGCCAGCAGGGTCGGGGGCGCGGCGGATACGCAGTATTTT
CASRVGGAADTQYF
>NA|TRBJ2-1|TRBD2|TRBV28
TGTGCCAGTAAGAAACTAGCGGGAGGGAAGTACAATGAGCAGTTCTTC
CASKKLAGGKYNEQFF
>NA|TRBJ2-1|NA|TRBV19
TGTGCCAGTAGCAGGACAGATGGGGGCTCCTACAATGAGCAGTTCTTC
CASSRTDGGSYNEQFF
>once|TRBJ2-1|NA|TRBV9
TGTGCCAGCAGCGTAGCGAGCAAGGGATTTGGCTCCTACAATGAGCAGTTCTTC
CASSVASKGFGSYNEQFF
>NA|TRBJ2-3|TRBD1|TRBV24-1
TGTGCCACCAGTCAGGGACAGTGGAGCACAGATACGCAGTATTTT
CATSQGQWSTDTQYF
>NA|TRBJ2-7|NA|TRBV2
TGTGCCAGCAGTGAGGGGTACAGTCGCTCCTACGAGCAGTACTTC
CASSEGYSRSYEQYF
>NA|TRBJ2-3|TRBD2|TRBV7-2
TGTGCCAGCGGAACCAGCGGGAGAATTAGCGGTACGCAGTATTTT
CASGTSGRISGTQYF
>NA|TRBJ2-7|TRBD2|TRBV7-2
TGTGCCAGCAGCCTCCGGGAGGGCCCTTCCTACGAGCAGTACTTC
CASSLREGPSYEQYF
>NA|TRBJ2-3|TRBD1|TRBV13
TGTGCCAGCAGCTTCCTAGGACAGGGGGTCACGGATACGCAGTATTTT
CASSFLGQGVTDTQYF
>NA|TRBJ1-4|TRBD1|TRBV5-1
TGCGCCAGCAGCTTGGGCCCAGGGGGGCGCGAAAAACTGTTTTTT
CASSLGPGGREKLFF
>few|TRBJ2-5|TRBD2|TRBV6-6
TGTGCCAGCATTCGGGAGGGCGGGGAGACCCAGTACTTC
CASIREGGETQYF
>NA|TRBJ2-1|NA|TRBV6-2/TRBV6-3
TGTGCCAGCAGTCAGGACTACACCCCACACAATGAGCAGTTCTTC
CASSQDYTPHNEQFF
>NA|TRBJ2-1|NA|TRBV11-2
TGTGCCAGCAGCTTAGCCCGCTCTTCATATGGTACTGAGCAGTTCTTC
CASSLARSSYGTEQFF
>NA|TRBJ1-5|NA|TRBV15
TGTGCCACCAGCAGAGAGGGGTTTCAGCCCCAGCATTTT
CATSREGFQPQHF
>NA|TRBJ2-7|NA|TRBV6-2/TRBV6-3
TGTGCCAGCAGCCTAGGGGGCGAGCAGTACTTC
CASSLGGEQYF
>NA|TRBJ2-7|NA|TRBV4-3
TGCGCCAGCAGCCAAGATCGGGGGCTGGACGAGCAGTACTTC
CASSQDRGLDEQYF
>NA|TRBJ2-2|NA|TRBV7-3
TGTGCCAGCAGCTTTACGGGGACCCTGAACACCGGGGAGCTGTTTTTT
CASSFTGTLNTGELFF
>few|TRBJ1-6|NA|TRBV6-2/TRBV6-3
TGTGCCAGCAGTTACTCGAGTATGCGACACCCTGGAAGCTCCTATAATTCACCCCTCCACTTT
CASSYSSMRHPGSSYNSPLHF
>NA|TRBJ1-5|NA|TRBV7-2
TGTGCCAGCAGCATTCCCGGGACGTCTCTACATTTT
CASSIPGTSLHF
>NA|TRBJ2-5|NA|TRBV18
TGTGCCAGCTCACCACCCGGGGGAAGAGAGACCCAGTACTTC
CASSPPGGRETQYF
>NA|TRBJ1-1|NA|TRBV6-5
TGTGCCAGCAGTCGACAGATCATGAACACTGAAGCTTTCTTT
CASSRQIMNTEAFF
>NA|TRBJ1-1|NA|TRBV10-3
TGTGCCATCAGTGGGGCAGCCTCAAACACTGAAGCTTTCTTT
CAISGAASNTEAFF
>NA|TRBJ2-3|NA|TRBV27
TGTGCCAGCAGTTTAAGGGGATTACTCACAGATACGCAGTATTTT
CASSLRGLLTDTQYF
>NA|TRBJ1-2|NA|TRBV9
TGTGCCAGCACCCCTTCCATCGGAGCCTATGGCTACACCTTC
CASTPSIGAYGYTF
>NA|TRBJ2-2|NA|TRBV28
TGTGCCAGCAGTGCGCCGGACGGCACCCGGAAGGGGGAGCTGTTTTTT
CASSAPDGTRKGELFF
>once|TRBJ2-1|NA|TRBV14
TGTGCCAGCAGCCATGTCACTAGTCCCAATGAGCAGTTCTTC
CASSHVTSPNEQFF